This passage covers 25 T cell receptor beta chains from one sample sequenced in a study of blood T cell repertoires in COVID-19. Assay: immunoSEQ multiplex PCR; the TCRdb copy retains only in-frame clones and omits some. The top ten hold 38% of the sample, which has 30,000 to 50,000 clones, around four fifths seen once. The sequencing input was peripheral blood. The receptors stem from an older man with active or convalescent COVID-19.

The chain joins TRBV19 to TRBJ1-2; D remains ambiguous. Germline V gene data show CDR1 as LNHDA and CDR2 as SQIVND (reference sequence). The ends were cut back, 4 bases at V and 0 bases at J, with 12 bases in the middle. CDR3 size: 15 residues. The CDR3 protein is CASSTDTQTNYGYTF. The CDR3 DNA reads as TGTGCCAGTAGTACCGACACCCAGACTAACTATGGCTACACCTTC.

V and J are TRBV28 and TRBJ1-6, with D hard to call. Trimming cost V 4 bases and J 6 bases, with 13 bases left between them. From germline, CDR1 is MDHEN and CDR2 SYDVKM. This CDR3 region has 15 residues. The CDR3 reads CASSSDSQLNSPLHF. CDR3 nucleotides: TGTGCCAGCAGTTCCGACTCACAACTTAATTCACCCCTCCACTTT.

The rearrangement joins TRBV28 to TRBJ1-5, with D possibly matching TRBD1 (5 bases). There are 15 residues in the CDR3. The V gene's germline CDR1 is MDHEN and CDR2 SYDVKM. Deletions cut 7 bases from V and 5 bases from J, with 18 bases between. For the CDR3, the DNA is TGTGCCAGCAATACAGCGGGGGTGGGGGATCAGCCCCAGCATTTT. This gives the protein CASNTAGVGDQPQHF.

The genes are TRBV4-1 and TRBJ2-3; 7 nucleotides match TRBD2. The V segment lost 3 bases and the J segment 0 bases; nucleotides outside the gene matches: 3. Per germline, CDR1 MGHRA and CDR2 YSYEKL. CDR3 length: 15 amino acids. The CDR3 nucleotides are TGCGCCAGCAGCCAGGGAGGGGTTAGCACAGATACGCAGTATTTT. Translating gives CASSQGGVSTDTQYF.

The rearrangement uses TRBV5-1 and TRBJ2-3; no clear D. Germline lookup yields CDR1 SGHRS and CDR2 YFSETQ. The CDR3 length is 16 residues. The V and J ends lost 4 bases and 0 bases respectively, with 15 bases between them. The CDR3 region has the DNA TGCGCCAGCAGCCCCCTGGGCCCAACTAGCACAGATACGCAGTATTTT. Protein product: CASSPLGPTSTDTQYF.

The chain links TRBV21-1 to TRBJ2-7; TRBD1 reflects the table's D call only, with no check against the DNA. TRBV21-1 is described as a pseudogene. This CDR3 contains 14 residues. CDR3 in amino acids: CASSHKGQGIGQYF. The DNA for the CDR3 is TGTGCCAGCAGCCACAAGGGACAGGGGATCGGGCAGTACTTC.

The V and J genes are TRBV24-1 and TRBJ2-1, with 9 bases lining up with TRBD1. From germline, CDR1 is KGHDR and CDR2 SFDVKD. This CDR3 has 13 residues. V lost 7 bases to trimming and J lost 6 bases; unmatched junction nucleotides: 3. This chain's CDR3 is CATRDRGFNEQFF. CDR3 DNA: TGTGCCACCAGGGACAGGGGATTCAATGAGCAGTTCTTC.

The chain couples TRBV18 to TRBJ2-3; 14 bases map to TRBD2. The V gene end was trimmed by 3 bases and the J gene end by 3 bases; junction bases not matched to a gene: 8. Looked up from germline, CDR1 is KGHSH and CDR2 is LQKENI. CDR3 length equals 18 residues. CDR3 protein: CASSPAGTSGSLTDTQYF. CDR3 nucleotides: TGTGCCAGCTCACCGGCCGGGACTAGCGGGAGTCTAACAGATACGCAGTATTTT.

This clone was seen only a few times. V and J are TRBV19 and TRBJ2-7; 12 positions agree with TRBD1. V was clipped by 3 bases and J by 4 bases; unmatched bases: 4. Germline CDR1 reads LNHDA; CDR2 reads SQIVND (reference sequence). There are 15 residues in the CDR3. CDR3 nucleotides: TGTGCCAGTAGTATCGGGACAGGGGGCGAGTACGAGCAGTACTTC. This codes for CASSIGTGGEYEQYF.

CDR3 sequence: CASSLNMRNEQFF. The CDR3, as DNA: TGTGCCAGCAGCTTAAACATGCGGAATGAGCAGTTCTTC. The rearrangement joins TRBV7-3 to TRBJ2-1; D is unresolved. From germline, CDR1 is SGHTA and CDR2 FQGTGA. CDR3 size: 13 residues. Trimming left V 1 base short and J 7 bases short, with 8 bases between.

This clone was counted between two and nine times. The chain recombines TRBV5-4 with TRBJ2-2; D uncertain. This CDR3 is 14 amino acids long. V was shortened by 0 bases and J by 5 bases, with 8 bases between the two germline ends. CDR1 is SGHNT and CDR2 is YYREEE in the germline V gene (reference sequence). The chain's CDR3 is CASSLGLETGELFF. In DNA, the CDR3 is TGTGCCAGCAGCTTGGGGCTAGAGACCGGGGAGCTGTTTTTT.

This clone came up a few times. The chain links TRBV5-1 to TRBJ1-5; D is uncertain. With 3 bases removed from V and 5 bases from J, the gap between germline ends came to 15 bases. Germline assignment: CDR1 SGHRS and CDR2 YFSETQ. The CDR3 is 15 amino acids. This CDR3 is CASSSGDSPDQPQHF. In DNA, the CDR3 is TGCGCCAGCAGCTCCGGGGATAGCCCAGATCAGCCCCAGCATTTT.

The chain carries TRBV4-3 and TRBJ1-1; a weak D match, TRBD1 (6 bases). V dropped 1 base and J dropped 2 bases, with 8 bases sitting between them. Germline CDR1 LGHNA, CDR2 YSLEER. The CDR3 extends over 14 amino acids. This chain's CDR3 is CASSQGTANTEAFF. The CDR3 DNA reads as TGCGCCAGCAGCCAAGGGACAGCTAACACTGAAGCTTTCTTT.

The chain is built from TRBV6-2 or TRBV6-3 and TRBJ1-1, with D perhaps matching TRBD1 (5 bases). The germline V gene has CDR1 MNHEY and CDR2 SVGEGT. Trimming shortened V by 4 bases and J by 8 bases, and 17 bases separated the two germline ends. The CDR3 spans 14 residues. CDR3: CASSSFWAGQEAFF. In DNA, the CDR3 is TGTGCCAGCAGTTCCTTCTGGGCAGGACAAGAAGCTTTCTTT.

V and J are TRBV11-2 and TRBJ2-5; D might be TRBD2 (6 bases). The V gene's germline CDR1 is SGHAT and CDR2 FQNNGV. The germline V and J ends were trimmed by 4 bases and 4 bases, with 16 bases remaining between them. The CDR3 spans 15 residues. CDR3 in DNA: TGTGCCAGCAGCTCTGGGTGGGCGGGACGAGAGACCCAGTACTTC. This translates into CASSSGWAGRETQYF.

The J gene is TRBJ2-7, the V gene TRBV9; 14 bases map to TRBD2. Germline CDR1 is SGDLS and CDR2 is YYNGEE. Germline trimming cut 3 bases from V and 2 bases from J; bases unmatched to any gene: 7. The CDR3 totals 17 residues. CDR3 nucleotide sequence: TGTGCCAGCAGCGGGGCCCGGGGACTAGCGGGAGCCTACGAGCAGTACTTC. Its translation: CASSGARGLAGAYEQYF. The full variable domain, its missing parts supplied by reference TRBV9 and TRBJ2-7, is DSGVTQTPKHLITATGQRVTLRCSPRSGDLSVYWYQQSLDQGLQFLIQYYNGEERAKGNILERFSAQQFPDLHSELNLSSLELGDSALYFCASSGARGLAGAYEQYFGPGTRLTVT.

CDR3 loop: CASSEATQGDYGYTF. DNA of the CDR3: TGTGCCAGCAGTGAAGCTACACAGGGCGACTATGGCTACACCTTC. The J gene is TRBJ1-2, the V gene TRBV6-1, with D perhaps TRBD1 (6 bases). Per germline, CDR1 MNHNS and CDR2 SASEGT. V gave up 0 bases and J gave up 3 bases, with 11 bases separating them. The CDR3 extends over 15 amino acids.

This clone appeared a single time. The CDR3 loop reads CASSLVLGGSNQPQHF. The CDR3 bases are TGTGCCAGCAGCTTGGTACTCGGGGGGAGCAATCAGCCCCAGCATTTT. This chain links TRBV5-8 with TRBJ1-5; D possibly corresponds to TRBD1 (5 bases). The CDR3 loop spans 16 amino acids. V shed 0 bases and J shed 1 base, with 11 bases lying between them. Germline V gene lookup returns CDR1 SGHTS and CDR2 YDEGEE.

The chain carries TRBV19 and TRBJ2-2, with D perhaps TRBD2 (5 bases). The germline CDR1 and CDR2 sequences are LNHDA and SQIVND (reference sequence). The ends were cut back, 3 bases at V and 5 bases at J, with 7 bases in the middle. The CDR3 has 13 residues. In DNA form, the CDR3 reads TGTGCCAGTAGTATTCGGGGAACCGGGGAGCTGTTTTTT. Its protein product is CASSIRGTGELFF.

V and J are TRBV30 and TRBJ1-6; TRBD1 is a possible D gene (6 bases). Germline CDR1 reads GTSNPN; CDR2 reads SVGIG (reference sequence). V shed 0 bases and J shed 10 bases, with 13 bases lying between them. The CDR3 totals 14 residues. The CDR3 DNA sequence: TGTGCCTGGAGTGTACTCGGGACAAAGTCACCCCTCCACTTT. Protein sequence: CAWSVLGTKSPLHF.

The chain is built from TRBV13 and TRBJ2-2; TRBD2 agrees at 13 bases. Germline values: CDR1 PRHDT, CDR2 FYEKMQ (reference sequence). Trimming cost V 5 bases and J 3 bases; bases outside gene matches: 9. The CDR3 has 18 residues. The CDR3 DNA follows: TGTGCCAGCAGCCCACGGACTAGCGGGAGTAGGGACACCGGGGAGCTGTTTTTT. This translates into CASSPRTSGSRDTGELFF.

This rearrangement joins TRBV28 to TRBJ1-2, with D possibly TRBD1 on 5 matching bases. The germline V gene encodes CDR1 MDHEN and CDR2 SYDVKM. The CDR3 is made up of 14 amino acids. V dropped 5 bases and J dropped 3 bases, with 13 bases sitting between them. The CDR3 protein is CASSDQGNYYGYTF. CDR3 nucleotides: TGTGCCAGCAGTGACCAGGGCAACTACTATGGCTACACCTTC.

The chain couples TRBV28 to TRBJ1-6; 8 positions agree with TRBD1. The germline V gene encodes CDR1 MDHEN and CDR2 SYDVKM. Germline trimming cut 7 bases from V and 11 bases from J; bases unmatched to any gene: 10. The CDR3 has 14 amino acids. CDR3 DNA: TGTGCCAGCAACTTGGACAGGGAGGTTGCACCCCTCCACTTT. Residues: CASNLDREVAPLHF.

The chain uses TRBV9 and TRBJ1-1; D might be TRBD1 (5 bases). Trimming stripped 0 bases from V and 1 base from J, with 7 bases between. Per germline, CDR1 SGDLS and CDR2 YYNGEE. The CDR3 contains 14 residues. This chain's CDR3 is CASSVGQGNTEAFF. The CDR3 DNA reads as TGTGCCAGCAGCGTAGGTCAGGGGAACACTGAAGCTTTCTTT.

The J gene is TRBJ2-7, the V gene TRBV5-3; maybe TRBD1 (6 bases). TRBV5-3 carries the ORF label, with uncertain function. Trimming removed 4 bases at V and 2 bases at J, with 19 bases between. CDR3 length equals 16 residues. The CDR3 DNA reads TGTGCCAGAAGCCAGATCAGGGGCCTTAACACCTACGAGCAGTACTTC. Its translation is CARSQIRGLNTYEQYF.